The next 30 T cell receptor beta chains were all read from a single sample in a study of T-cell memory formation after mild COVID-19. TCRdb re-analysed the 5' RACE reads in MiXCR, keeping a single row per CDR3 protein. The data hold around 200,000 distinct CDR3 sequences, with more than 25% observed a single time. The sequenced material came from PBMCs or a T cell subset sorted from them (not recorded which). These receptors were taken from an adult woman who had mild COVID-19 (a few samples of this study predate the infection). Cell type and time point are not known.

This clonotype was detected only a few times. The chain carries TRBV11-2 and TRBJ2-3; D tentatively reads TRBD1 or TRBD2 (5 bases each). The CDR3 consists of 15 residues. V lost 8 bases to trimming and J lost 8 bases, with 23 bases between them. Germline assignment: CDR1 SGHAT and CDR2 FQNNGV. CDR3 residues: CASGTEKGRGRTQYF. CDR3 DNA sequence: TGTGCCAGCGGGACGGAGAAAGGGAGAGGGCGTACGCAGTATTTT.

This chain links TRBV7-9 with TRBJ1-2, with D hard to call. This CDR3 contains 12 residues. Trimming stripped 6 bases from V and 10 bases from J, with 15 bases between. Per the germline V gene, CDR1 is SEHNR and CDR2 is FQNEAQ (reference sequence). CDR3 nucleotides: TGTGCCAGCAGAAGTACGGGGTGGCACTACACCTTC. This encodes CASRSTGWHYTF.

The V call is TRBV18, the J call TRBJ2-3, with 13 bases identical to TRBD2. CDR1 is KGHSH, CDR2 LQKENI, per germline. This CDR3 is built from 17 residues. The trim removed 3 bases at V and 0 bases at J, leaving 3 bases unmatched. CDR3: CASSPGLAGSSTDTQYF. CDR3 DNA: TGTGCCAGCTCACCGGGACTAGCGGGGAGCAGCACAGATACGCAGTATTTT.

This clonotype was counted only a few times. The V call is TRBV5-1, the J call TRBJ1-1; TRBD1 agrees at 7 bases. The V gene's germline CDR1 is SGHRS and CDR2 YFSETQ. CDR3 length: 16 residues. J was trimmed by 4 bases and V by 4 bases; bases with no gene match: 13. Here the CDR3 DNA reads TGCGCCAGCAGCCCGACAGGGAGTCCAATGGGCACTGAAGCTTTCTTT. Residues: CASSPTGSPMGTEAFF.

This clonotype was observed a handful of times. The rearrangement uses TRBV5-1 and TRBJ1-6, with a tentative D call TRBD1 (6 bases). CDR3 length equals 17 residues. Trimming cost V 3 bases and J 0 bases, with 13 bases left between them. Germline assignment: CDR1 SGHRS and CDR2 YFSETQ. CDR3 sequence reads: CASSSSPGDSYNSPLHF. Written as DNA, the CDR3 is TGCGCCAGCAGCTCCAGTCCAGGGGACTCCTATAATTCACCCCTCCACTTT.

This clonotype was observed a handful of times. The chain employs TRBV18 and TRBJ1-2; 10 positions agree with TRBD1. The CDR3 consists of 13 residues. Germline V gives CDR1 KGHSH, CDR2 LQKENI. J was trimmed by 8 bases and V by 3 bases; bases with no gene match: 3. The CDR3: CASSPDRGNGYTF. CDR3 nucleotides: TGTGCCAGCTCACCGGACAGGGGGAACGGCTACACCTTC.

This clonotype was seen many times. The chain employs TRBV25-1 and TRBJ2-3; D remains unclear. The CDR3 totals 13 residues. In germline, CDR1 is MGHDK, CDR2 SYGVNS. Between the trimmed V and J ends, which lost 0 bases and 7 bases, there was a span of 8 bases. The CDR3: CASSEYVGNTQYF. The CDR3 DNA sequence: TGTGCCAGCAGTGAATATGTGGGGAATACGCAGTATTTT.

The chain combines TRBV20-1 with TRBJ1-1, with 9 bases aligning to TRBD1. Trimming took 3 bases from V and 6 from J; bases not matched to a gene: 8. This CDR3 is built from 14 residues. Germline lookup yields CDR1 DFQATT and CDR2 SNEGSKA (reference sequence). This chain's CDR3 is CSASGTGGSAEAFF. The CDR3 DNA reads as TGCAGTGCTAGCGGAACAGGGGGCAGCGCTGAAGCTTTCTTT.

This clonotype was detected a few times. The rearrangement joins TRBV5-1 to TRBJ2-7; 12 bases map to TRBD1. CDR3 length equals 14 residues. The germline CDR1 and CDR2 sequences are SGHRS and YFSETQ. After removal of 5 bases from V and 6 bases from J, the junction contained 6 bases not matched to a gene. The CDR3, as DNA: TGCGCCAGCAGTCCCGGGACAGGGGGCGTCGAGCAGTACTTC. Protein product: CASSPGTGGVEQYF.

The rearrangement joins TRBV4-2 to TRBJ2-1, with D possibly matching TRBD1 (6 bases). Germline V lookup: CDR1 LGHNA, CDR2 YNFKEQ. The V gene lost 0 bases and the J gene lost 7 bases, with 16 bases spanning the gap. This CDR3 has 16 residues. The CDR3 is CASSQEAGQRVNEQFF. The DNA of the CDR3 is TGTGCCAGCAGCCAAGAGGCTGGACAGAGGGTTAATGAGCAGTTCTTC.

This clonotype has more than one count but fewer than ten. The chain recombines TRBV5-1 with TRBJ2-7, with 10 bases fitting TRBD1. The V gene end was trimmed by 4 bases and the J gene end by 1 base; junction bases not matched to a gene: 2. CDR1 and CDR2 from the germline V gene are SGHRS and YFSETQ. This CDR3 region has 14 residues. The CDR3 loop is CASSTGQGSYEQYF. DNA of the CDR3: TGCGCCAGCAGCACGGGACAGGGGTCCTACGAGCAGTACTTC.

The table lists this clonotype with a few counts. The gene calls are TRBV7-2 and TRBJ2-3, with D perhaps matching TRBD1 (5 bases). The V gene's germline CDR1 is SGHTA and CDR2 FQGNSA. The CDR3 sequence is 16 residues long. V dropped 5 bases and J dropped 6 bases, with 21 bases sitting between them. The CDR3 sequence: CASSPQGQGKADTQYF. The CDR3 nucleotides read TGTGCCAGCAGCCCCCAAGGCCAGGGAAAGGCGGATACGCAGTATTTT.

The chain uses TRBV12-3 or TRBV12-4 and TRBJ2-1; the match to TRBD1 covers 7 bases. CDR3 length: 13 residues. Losses at the gene ends were 4 bases for V and 8 bases for J; bases not matched to a gene: 5. CDR3 coding DNA: TGTGCCAGCAGTTGGCAGGGGGTCCATGAGCAGTTCTTC. Amino acids: CASSWQGVHEQFF.

This clonotype appeared a few times. This chain joins TRBV12-3 or TRBV12-4 and TRBJ1-1; D is uncertain. The CDR3 extends over 14 amino acids. V was shortened by 7 bases and J by 4 bases, with 16 bases between the two germline ends. DNA of the CDR3: TGTGCCAGCATCATCCCCGGACGGACCACTGAAGCTTTCTTT. This encodes CASIIPGRTTEAFF.

V is TRBV28 and J is TRBJ2-7, with TRBD2 identical over 10 bases. CDR1 and CDR2 (germline): MDHEN, SYDVKM. The CDR3 consists of 14 residues. The CDR3 DNA follows: TGTGCCAGCAGCACCCCGAGCGGGAGGGTTGAGTTTGTCGTC. Amino acid sequence: CASSTPSGRVEFVV.

This clonotype was seen only a few times. The chain links TRBV7-9 to TRBJ2-1, with D possibly matching TRBD1 (5 bases). Deletions cut 5 bases from V and 8 bases from J, with 10 bases between. Germline CDR1 and CDR2: SEHNR and FQNEAQ (reference sequence). The CDR3 is 12 residues long. The CDR3 is CASSLDMDEQFF. DNA for the CDR3: TGTGCCAGCAGCCTGGACATGGATGAGCAGTTCTTC.

As to this clonotype: Sequence at one end of the junction differs from germline and may be a read error. The V call is TRBV6-4, the J call TRBJ1-6; 8 bases match TRBD1. The CDR3 is 19 amino acids. Per the germline V gene, CDR1 is MRHNA and CDR2 is SNTAGT. The CDR3 sequence: CASSASGTGHLELDSPLHF. CDR3 in DNA: TGTGCCAGCAGTGCCTCCGGGACAGGACACCTTGAGCTGGATTCGCCCCTCCACTTT.

This clonotype was detected a few times. The gene calls are TRBV12-3 or TRBV12-4 and TRBJ2-7; D is unclear. V was cut by 3 bases and J by 1 base, with 10 bases left in between. The length of the CDR3 is 14 residues. In DNA, the CDR3 is TGTGCCAGCAGTTTTCGGTCTACTTCCTACGAGCAGTACTTC. Amino acids: CASSFRSTSYEQYF.

The chain has TRBV6-2 or TRBV6-3 and TRBJ2-7, with D perhaps TRBD2 (6 bases). This CDR3 has 13 amino acids. V lost 2 bases to trimming and J lost 3 bases, with 8 bases between them. In germline, CDR1 is MNHEY, CDR2 SVGEGT. This chain's CDR3 is CASSYAGSYEQYF. The CDR3 nucleotides are TGTGCCAGCAGTTACGCGGGAAGCTACGAGCAGTACTTC.

CDR3 in amino acids: CASKSSATSYEQYF. The CDR3 nucleotides read TGTGCCAGCAAATCTAGCGCGACCTCCTACGAGCAGTACTTC. The chain employs TRBV7-3 and TRBJ2-7; TRBD2 is a possible D gene (6 bases). The CDR3 has 14 residues. The germline CDR1 and CDR2 sequences are SGHTA and FQGTGA. Trimming pared 7 bases from V and 0 bases from J, leaving 13 bases between.

This clonotype appeared a few times. The J gene is TRBJ2-7, the V gene TRBV4-2; 9 positions agree with TRBD1. CDR1 and CDR2 (germline): LGHNA, YNFKEQ. There are 14 residues in the CDR3. After removal of 1 base from V and 6 bases from J, the junction contained 4 bases not matched to a gene. The CDR3, as DNA: TGTGCCAGCAGCCAAGGACAGGGGGTTGGCGAGCAGTACTTC. This codes for CASSQGQGVGEQYF.

The chain is built from TRBV25-1 and TRBJ2-7; D perhaps matches TRBD2 (7 bases). V lost 5 bases and J 7 bases, leaving 24 bases between the germline ends. Germline V gene lookup returns CDR1 MGHDK and CDR2 SYGVNS. The CDR3 contains 16 residues. The CDR3 DNA reads TGTGCCAGCAGTCCCCATCACGGGGGGCTCGGTCCGGAGCAGTACTTC. This gives the protein CASSPHHGGLGPEQYF.

V gene TRBV29-1 combines with J gene TRBJ1-1; the D gene is possibly TRBD1 (5 bases). Germline V gene lookup returns CDR1 SQVTM and CDR2 ANQGSEA. This CDR3 spans 15 amino acids. Trimming pared 6 bases from V and 3 bases from J, leaving 20 bases between. The CDR3: CSVAPGGFGDTEAFF. CDR3 bases: TGCAGCGTCGCTCCGGGGGGGTTCGGAGACACTGAAGCTTTCTTT.

This clonotype was seen only a few times. V and J are TRBV4-1 and TRBJ1-1; D gene unclear. This CDR3 is 13 amino acids long. The germline CDR1 and CDR2 sequences are MGHRA and YSYEKL. V was cut by 3 bases and J by 1 base, with 6 bases left in between. CDR3 DNA sequence: TGCGCCAGCAGCCATAACTGGAACACTGAAGCTTTCTTT. The encoded protein is CASSHNWNTEAFF.

By sample fraction, this clonotype is large (0.1 to 1%). This chain connects TRBV12-3 or TRBV12-4 to TRBJ2-5, with D possibly matching TRBD1 (6 bases). V lost 6 bases to trimming and J lost 3 bases, with 23 bases between them. The CDR3 contains 17 residues. The CDR3: CASSLMGARDGKETQYF. The CDR3 nucleotides are TGTGCCAGCAGCCTAATGGGGGCCCGGGACGGCAAAGAGACCCAGTACTTC.

This chain connects TRBV7-8 to TRBJ2-5; no firm D call. The CDR3 sequence is 16 residues long. The V end was cut by 1 base, the J end by 0 bases, with 12 bases between. CDR1 is SGHVS and CDR2 is FQNEAQ in the germline V gene. The CDR3 loop is CASSLVGLRYQETQYF. CDR3 sequence (DNA): TGTGCCAGCAGCTTAGTAGGCCTACGGTACCAAGAGACCCAGTACTTC. The full variable domain, its missing parts supplied by reference TRBV7-8 and TRBJ2-5, is GAGVSQSPRYKVAKRGQDVALRCDPISGHVSLFWYQQALGQGPEFLTYFQNEAQLDKSGLPSDRFFAERPEGSVSTLKIQRTQQEDSAVYLCASSLVGLRYQETQYFGPGTRLLVL.

The chain couples TRBV29-1 to TRBJ2-1; D might be TRBD1 or TRBD2, each matching 5 bases. V lost 6 bases to trimming and J lost 5 bases, with 14 bases between them. CDR3 length: 13 residues. CDR1 SQVTM and CDR2 ANQGSEA come from the germline V gene. The CDR3: CSVPWGTHNEQFF. In DNA, the CDR3 is TGCAGCGTCCCGTGGGGGACCCACAATGAGCAGTTCTTC.

The sample holds many counts of this clonotype. The CDR3 loop reads CASSFPQETQYF. The CDR3 bases are TGTGCCAGCAGCTTCCCTCAAGAGACCCAGTACTTC. The gene calls are TRBV7-8 and TRBJ2-5; D not certain. The CDR3 extends over 12 amino acids. Germline loops: CDR1 SGHVS, CDR2 FQNEAQ. The V end was cut by 3 bases, the J end by 2 bases, with 4 bases between. Complete variable domain (other parts from reference TRBV7-8 and TRBJ2-5): GAGVSQSPRYKVAKRGQDVALRCDPISGHVSLFWYQQALGQGPEFLTYFQNEAQLDKSGLPSDRFFAERPEGSVSTLKIQRTQQEDSAVYLCASSFPQETQYFGPGTRLLVL.

This clonotype was counted between two and nine times. The chain carries TRBV7-8 and TRBJ2-7, with D possibly matching TRBD2 (5 bases). The CDR3 contains 15 residues. Germline V gene lookup returns CDR1 SGHVS and CDR2 FQNEAQ. The germline V and J ends were trimmed by 4 bases and 0 bases, with 13 bases remaining between them. The CDR3 here is CASSSLRENSYEQYF. Written as DNA, the CDR3 is TGTGCCAGCAGCTCCCTCCGGGAAAACTCCTACGAGCAGTACTTC.

This clonotype was found a few times. V and J are TRBV7-8 and TRBJ2-1; TRBD2 matches 7 bases. V gave up 5 bases and J gave up 12 bases; unmatched junction bases: 19. This CDR3 comprises 16 residues. Germline CDR1 reads SGHVS; CDR2 reads FQNEAQ. The DNA of the CDR3 is TGTGCCAGCAGCCCCCGAGGTCGGCTAGCGGACCTTCGGCAGTTCTTC. Translated: CASSPRGRLADLRQFF.